One T cell receptor beta chain is described in this entry. The source of the sample is a study of blood T cell repertoires in COVID-19. Authors' analysis steps: Cell counts per sample came from amplifying reference gene primers. Data came from immunoSEQ multiplex PCR; TCRdb stores just in-frame clones and leaves some out. Clone size and the V and J calls come from that table; the DNA yielded D and trimming. The sample has about 86,000 clones; around four fifths are singletons. V lost 3 bases and J lost 1, with 12 bases in between. Germline V gene data show CDR1 as SGHTA and CDR2 as FQGTGA. This CDR3 spans 15 amino acids.

Material: peripheral blood. The chain has TRBV7-3 and TRBJ1-1, with D possibly matching TRBD1 (5 bases). The sequence came from a woman at least 80 years old with active or convalescent COVID-19. The CDR3 coding sequence is TGTGCCAGCAGCTTGGGGCCCAGCCCGAACACTGAAGCTTTCTTT. It codes for CASSLGPSPNTEAFF.